The 2 T cell receptor beta chains in this list originate from one sample, sequenced in a study of cytomegalovirus exposure and HLA in healthy donors (dated by TCRdb to between 2016 and 2019). Libraries were constructed by the immunoSEQ multiplex PCR assay. For the multiplex PCR, a mixture combining 60 forward primers for TCR Vbeta segments and 13 reverse primers for TCR Jbeta segments was used. In TCRdb, the immuneACCESS table is reduced to in-frame sequences with V and J assigned. These tables do not hold every clone; where another copy was compared, an unresolved V gene accounts for under half, and the others remain unexplained. Within this sample are approximately 130,000 clones, with around 80% of them counted one time only. The ten largest clonotypes hold 3.4% of the sample. Material for sequencing was PBMCs. Every receptor here comes from a man younger than 40 in good health and CMV-seronegative.

The CDR3 here is CASSHGQGNYEQYF. The CDR3 DNA reads TGCGCCAGCAGCCACGGACAGGGGAACTACGAGCAGTACTTC. V and J are TRBV4-3 and TRBJ2-7, with TRBD1 matching 9 bases. Looked up from germline, CDR1 is LGHNA and CDR2 is YSLEER. CDR3 length equals 14 residues. Unmatched junction bases numbered 3, after V lost 3 bases and J lost 3 bases.

The V call is TRBV28, the J call TRBJ1-5; D is unresolved. CDR1 is MDHEN, CDR2 SYDVKM, per germline. V lost 3 bases to trimming and J lost 1 base, with 10 bases between them. CDR3 length: 15 residues. The CDR3 coding sequence is TGTGCCAGCAGTTTTGGGCCCCAGAGCAATCAGCCCCAGCATTTT. It translates to CASSFGPQSNQPQHF.